This is a list of T cell receptor beta chains from one sample in a study of CD8 T cells in ankylosing spondylitis. TCRdb analysed the 5' RACE reads with MiXCR anew, one entry per CDR3 protein. The top ten clones hold almost 30% of a sample with roughly 160,000 distinct CDR3 sequences, about 9.9% of them seen once. Material: blood, either unsorted or a sorted T cell fraction (not recorded which). The receptors come from a male donor with ankylosing spondylitis or in good health (not recorded which). Each CDR3 is given with its conserved first and last residue. The order of the fields is CDR3 DNA, CDR3 protein, J gene, V gene, clone size, D gene. The D gene is left open where the match is weak. Not all rows give a size; the values are once, few, many and, for expanded clones, a class.

CDR3 DNA: TGTGCCAGCAGGCTGACTAGCGGGAGGCGAGATACGCAGTATTTT
CDR3 protein: CASRLTSGRRDTQYF
J gene: TRBJ2-3
V gene: TRBV25-1
clone size: few
D gene: TRBD2

CDR3 DNA: TGTGCCAGCAGCTTTGACAGGGCTGGGGACACTGAAGCTTTCTTT
CDR3 protein: CASSFDRAGDTEAFF
J gene: TRBJ1-1
V gene: TRBV7-2
clone size: .
D gene: TRBD1

CDR3 DNA: TGTGCCAGCAGGCCCCCCGGGACGGAATCCTACGAGCAGTACTTC
CDR3 protein: CASRPPGTESYEQYF
J gene: TRBJ2-7
V gene: TRBV28
clone size: many
D gene: .

CDR3 DNA: TGTGCCAGCAGCCCCTGGACATCCACCACAGATACGCAGTATTTT
CDR3 protein: CASSPWTSTTDTQYF
J gene: TRBJ2-3
V gene: TRBV11-2
clone size: many
D gene: .

CDR3 DNA: TGTGCCAGCAGCCAAATTGGCTCTGAAGCTTTCTTT
CDR3 protein: CASSQIGSEAFF
J gene: TRBJ1-1
V gene: TRBV3-1
clone size: many
D gene: .

CDR3 DNA: TGCAGTGCTATGTCGCTCGGCTCCTACAATGAGCAGTTCTTC
CDR3 protein: CSAMSLGSYNEQFF
J gene: TRBJ2-1
V gene: TRBV20-1
clone size: .
D gene: .

CDR3 DNA: TGTGCCAGCAGCCTGGAGGATGAAAAACTGTTTTTT
CDR3 protein: CASSLEDEKLFF
J gene: TRBJ1-4
V gene: TRBV12-3/TRBV12-4
clone size: medium-sized
D gene: .

CDR3 DNA: TGTGCCAGCAGACCCCGGACAGGGGCCCACCAAGAGACCCAGTACTTC
CDR3 protein: CASRPRTGAHQETQYF
J gene: TRBJ2-5
V gene: TRBV12-3/TRBV12-4
clone size: many
D gene: TRBD1

CDR3 DNA: TGTGCCAGCAGCTTAGAGACAGGGGGGAATCAGCCCCAGCATTTT
CDR3 protein: CASSLETGGNQPQHF
J gene: TRBJ1-5
V gene: TRBV7-2
clone size: few
D gene: TRBD1

CDR3 DNA: TGTGCCAGCAGCAAAACTCTAGCTGGGGGCTATGGCTACACCTTC
CDR3 protein: CASSKTLAGGYGYTF
J gene: TRBJ1-2
V gene: TRBV21-1
clone size: .
D gene: .

CDR3 DNA: TGCGCCAGCAGCCAAGGTGAAGGGTTCTACGAGCAGTACTTC
CDR3 protein: CASSQGEGFYEQYF
J gene: TRBJ2-7
V gene: TRBV4-3
clone size: .
D gene: .

CDR3 DNA: TGTGCCACCAGCCGAAGACAGGGGTCCTACAATGAGCAGTTCTTC
CDR3 protein: CATSRRQGSYNEQFF
J gene: TRBJ2-1
V gene: TRBV15
clone size: many
D gene: TRBD1

CDR3 DNA: TGTGCCAGCAGCCCGGAATTGGCTTCGGGCACAGATACGCAGTATTTT
CDR3 protein: CASSPELASGTDTQYF
J gene: TRBJ2-3
V gene: TRBV9
clone size: many
D gene: .

CDR3 DNA: TGTGCCAGCAGTTTATCGTCATTAGGCAGGGGCCCCAAAGGGGAGCTGTTTTTT
CDR3 protein: CASSLSSLGRGPKGELFF
J gene: TRBJ2-2
V gene: TRBV27
clone size: .
D gene: .

CDR3 DNA: TGTGCCAGCAGCGTAGGAGAATCGCAAGAGACCCAGTACTTC
CDR3 protein: CASSVGESQETQYF
J gene: TRBJ2-5
V gene: TRBV9
clone size: few
D gene: .

CDR3 DNA: TGTGCCAGCAGCTTAGGGATCGACACAGATACGCAGTATTTT
CDR3 protein: CASSLGIDTDTQYF
J gene: TRBJ2-3
V gene: TRBV7-2
clone size: .
D gene: .

CDR3 DNA: TGCAGTGCTCCCTTGTCTGATACGCAGTATTTT
CDR3 protein: CSAPLSDTQYF
J gene: TRBJ2-3
V gene: TRBV20-1
clone size: many
D gene: .

CDR3 DNA: TGTGCCAGCAGCTCGGGGGAAGGGAGAGGCGAGACCCAGTACTTC
CDR3 protein: CASSSGEGRGETQYF
J gene: TRBJ2-5
V gene: TRBV7-2
clone size: few
D gene: .